One sample yielded the 14 T cell receptor beta chains listed below, sequenced in a study of cytomegalovirus exposure and HLA in healthy donors. Primers for the PCR totalled 60 Vbeta and 13 Jbeta. Repertoires were generated with immunoSEQ multiplex PCR, while TCRdb's copy carries only in-frame clones and drops some. Of around 64,000 clones listed, 75% to 85% are singletons. The sample taken for sequencing was PBMCs. These receptor sequences come from a man younger than 35 in good health and CMV-seropositive.

CDR3 DNA: TGCAGCGTTGGGGGCGGTTTAAGGGAAAAGGGCTACACCTTC. Its protein product is CSVGGGLREKGYTF. This rearrangement joins TRBV29-1 to TRBJ1-2, with a weak D call TRBD1 (5 bases). Trimming took off 4 bases at V and 8 bases at J, with 20 bases between the two ends. The CDR3 length is 14 residues. CDR1 is SQVTM, CDR2 ANQGSEA, per germline.

The rearrangement links TRBV6-5 to TRBJ1-4, with D unclear. The germline gives CDR1 MNHEY, CDR2 SVGAGI. The length of the CDR3 is 15 residues. V lost 0 bases and J lost 6, with 11 bases in between. For the CDR3, the DNA is TGTGCCAGCAGTTACTCTGGAGACCTTCATGAAAAACTGTTTTTT. Translating gives CASSYSGDLHEKLFF.

This clone was seen only a few times. The chain combines TRBV19 with TRBJ1-1, with D possibly TRBD1 on 6 matching bases. This CDR3 contains 16 residues. Trimming stripped 5 bases from V and 1 base from J, with 17 bases between. The germline gives CDR1 LNHDA, CDR2 SQIVND (reference sequence). The chain's CDR3 is CASSPLWGQENTEAFF. The CDR3, as DNA: TGTGCCAGTAGTCCCCTCTGGGGGCAGGAGAACACTGAAGCTTTCTTT. The full variable domain, with the rest looked up from reference TRBV19 and TRBJ1-1, is DGGITQSPKYLFRKEGQNVTLSCEQNLNHDAMYWYRQDPGQGLRLIYYSQIVNDFQKGDIAEGYSVSREKKESFPLTVTSAQKNPTAFYLCASSPLWGQENTEAFFGQGTRLTVV.

The V and J genes are TRBV5-1 and TRBJ2-5; 7 bases agree with TRBD2. The junction had 14 bases not matched to a gene; V was cut back by 7 bases and J by 2 bases. Germline CDR1 is SGHRS and CDR2 is YFSETQ. The CDR3 consists of 16 residues. CDR3 coding DNA: TGCGCCAGCGGTTGGGGGAGTAGCGGGTGGCAAGAGACCCAGTACTTC. Its translation: CASGWGSSGWQETQYF.

The rearrangement uses TRBV6-5 and TRBJ1-2, with a tentative D call TRBD1 (5 bases). The germline V gene has CDR1 MNHEY and CDR2 SVGAGI. The V end lost 6 bases, the J end lost 7 bases, and 12 bases lay between the germline ends. CDR3 length: 12 residues. CDR3 bases: TGTGCCAGCAGGGACCCTGGGGCTGGCTACACCTTC. It encodes CASRDPGAGYTF.

This clone was found a few times. The rearrangement uses TRBV7-9 and TRBJ1-2; D is ambiguous. Germline assignment: CDR1 SEHNR and CDR2 FQNEAQ (reference sequence). V was cut by 3 bases and J by 1 base, with 9 bases left in between. The CDR3 is 14 residues long. For the CDR3, the DNA is TGTGCCAGCAGCTTTGGCAACAGTAACTATGGCTACACCTTC. Translating gives CASSFGNSNYGYTF.

J is TRBJ2-5 and V is TRBV30, with 12 bases matching TRBD2. Per the germline V gene, CDR1 is GTSNPN and CDR2 is SVGIG (reference sequence). The CDR3 is 15 residues long. The junction had 2 bases not matched to a gene; V was cut back by 2 bases and J by 1 base. The CDR3 protein is CAWSRTSGAQETQYF. In DNA, the CDR3 is TGTGCCTGGAGTCGGACTAGCGGGGCCCAAGAGACCCAGTACTTC.

The chain couples TRBV7-6 to TRBJ1-1; D perhaps matches TRBD1 (5 bases). This CDR3 contains 13 residues. From germline, CDR1 is SGHVS and CDR2 FNYEAQ. V lost 2 bases and J 5 bases, leaving 9 bases between the germline ends. The CDR3 DNA follows: TGTGCCAGCAGCTTACAGGGTAGGACTGAAGCTTTCTTT. Translating it yields CASSLQGRTEAFF.

This sequence joins TRBV6-1 and TRBJ1-5; weak D call: TRBD1 (6 bases). This CDR3 has 15 amino acids. The germline V gene has CDR1 MNHNS and CDR2 SASEGT. V was clipped by 4 bases and J by 7 bases, with 17 bases between them. This CDR3 reads CASSVTGTSGQPQHF. CDR3 bases: TGTGCCAGCAGTGTTACAGGGACCTCGGGGCAGCCCCAGCATTTT.

This chain connects TRBV5-6 to TRBJ2-7; no clear D gene. Trimming stripped 0 bases from V and 5 bases from J, with 9 bases between. Germline lookup yields CDR1 SGHDT and CDR2 YYEEEE. The CDR3 loop spans 13 amino acids. CDR3 DNA: TGTGCCAGCAGCTTGGAACAGACGGACGAGCAGTACTTC. Its protein product is CASSLEQTDEQYF.

The chain is built from TRBV30 and TRBJ1-4; D ambiguous. Trimming shortened V by 3 bases and J by 11 bases, and 13 bases separated the two germline ends. The germline gives CDR1 GTSNPN, CDR2 SVGIG (reference sequence). The CDR3 sequence is 12 residues long. CDR3: CAWSLGFEKLFF. The CDR3 region has the DNA TGTGCCTGGAGCCTAGGATTCGAGAAACTGTTTTTT. Using reference TRBV30 and TRBJ1-4 for the parts outside the CDR3, the full variable domain is SQTIHQWPATLVQPVGSPLSLECTVEGTSNPNLYWYRQAAGRGLQLLFYSVGIGQISSEVPQNLSASRPQDRQFILSSKKLLLSDSGFYLCAWSLGFEKLFFGSGTQLSVL.

This clone was observed a few times. The rearrangement links TRBV5-5 to TRBJ1-5; D is unclear. The V end was cut by 4 bases, the J end by 7 bases, with 9 bases between. This CDR3 has 12 amino acids. CDR1 is SGHKS and CDR2 is YYEKEE in the germline V gene (reference sequence). The CDR3: CASSLDGQPQHF. The CDR3 bases are TGTGCCAGCAGCCTCGACGGGCAGCCCCAGCATTTT.

The V and J genes are TRBV2 and TRBJ2-5; 7 bases are shared with TRBD2. This CDR3 is 14 amino acids long. J lost 4 bases, V lost 4 bases, and 6 bases had no gene match. Per germline, CDR1 SNHLY and CDR2 FYNNEI. As DNA, the CDR3 is TGTGCCAGCAGTGGCGGGAGAAGAATAGAGACCCAGTACTTC. It specifies CASSGGRRIETQYF.

This clone has only a few counts. The chain uses TRBV5-1 and TRBJ2-5; weak D call: TRBD2 (5 bases). CDR1 is SGHRS and CDR2 is YFSETQ in the germline V gene. V dropped 2 bases and J dropped 3 bases, with 11 bases sitting between them. The CDR3 consists of 14 residues. The CDR3 DNA is TGCGCCAGCAGCTTACTGCGGGCAGAAGAGACCCAGTACTTC. It specifies CASSLLRAEETQYF. Full variable domain (missing parts from reference TRBV5-1 and TRBJ2-5): KAGVTQTPRYLIKTRGQQVTLSCSPISGHRSVSWYQQTPGQGLQFLFEYFSETQRNKGNFPGRFSGRQFSNSRSEMNVSTLELGDSALYLCASSLLRAEETQYFGPGTRLLVL.